The T cell receptor (beta chain) described here comes from a study of blood T cell repertoires in COVID-19. Study overall: Spain, Italy and the United States supplied samples that represented acute and convalescent COVID-19. Nucleic acid was either cDNA or gDNA, and it came from T cells, B-cell-depleted T cells, or PBMCs.

As originally analysed: It was from reference gene primer amplification that nucleated cell counts were estimated. Sequenced by immunoSEQ multiplex PCR; TCRdb stores in-frame clones only, minus some. Clone size and the V and J calls come from that table; the DNA yielded D and trimming. This table has roughly 200,000 clones, about 88% appearing once. There are 15 residues in the CDR3. V lost 8 bases to trimming and J lost 14 bases; unmatched junction nucleotides: 16. Per the germline V gene, CDR1 is ENHRY and CDR2 is SYGVKD. The sequenced sample was peripheral blood. The chain recombines TRBV10-3 with TRBJ2-1; 12 nucleotides match TRBD2. The clonotype comes from an elderly woman with acute or convalescent COVID-19. The CDR3 here is CAIRIGTSGSFEEFF. Here the CDR3 DNA reads TGTGCCATCCGAATCGGGACTAGCGGGTCGTTCGAGGAGTTCTTC.